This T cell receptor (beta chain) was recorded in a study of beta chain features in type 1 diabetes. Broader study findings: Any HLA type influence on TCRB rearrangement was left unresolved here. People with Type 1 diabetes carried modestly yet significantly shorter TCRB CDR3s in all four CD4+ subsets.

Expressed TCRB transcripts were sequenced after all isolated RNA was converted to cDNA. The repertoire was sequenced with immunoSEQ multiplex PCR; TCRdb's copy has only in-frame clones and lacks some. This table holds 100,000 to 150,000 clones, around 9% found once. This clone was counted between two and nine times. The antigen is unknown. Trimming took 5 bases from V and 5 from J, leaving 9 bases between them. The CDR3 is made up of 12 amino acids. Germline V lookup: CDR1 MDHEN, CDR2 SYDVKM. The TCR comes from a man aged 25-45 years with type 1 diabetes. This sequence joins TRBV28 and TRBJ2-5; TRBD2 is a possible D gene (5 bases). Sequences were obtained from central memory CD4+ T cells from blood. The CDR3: CASSTGMETQYF. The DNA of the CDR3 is TGTGCCAGCAGTACGGGAATGGAGACCCAGTACTTC.